This TCR beta chain originates from a study of patients and donors after allogeneic stem cell transplantation. At least ten counts were recorded for this clonotype. The CDR3 is made up of 15 amino acids. Per the germline V gene, CDR1 is LGHDT and CDR2 is YNNKEL (reference sequence). V dropped 3 bases and J dropped 0 bases, with 9 bases sitting between them. TCRdb reanalysed the RT-PCR reads using MiXCR and keeps one entry per CDR3 protein. The table includes 70,000 to 75,000 distinct CDR3 sequences, around a quarter detected once. Sequencing input: blood, either unsorted or a sorted T cell fraction (not recorded which). The clonotype originates from a human donor who was either an allogeneic HSCT recipient or a stem cell or donor lymphocyte infusion donor (not recorded which). It is not recorded whose cells these are; they may come from a transplant donor. The chain employs TRBV3-1 and TRBJ1-5, with D hard to call. CDR3 sequence: CASSHTKDSNQPQHF. The CDR3 region has the DNA TGTGCCAGCAGCCATACCAAAGATAGCAATCAGCCCCAGCATTTT.